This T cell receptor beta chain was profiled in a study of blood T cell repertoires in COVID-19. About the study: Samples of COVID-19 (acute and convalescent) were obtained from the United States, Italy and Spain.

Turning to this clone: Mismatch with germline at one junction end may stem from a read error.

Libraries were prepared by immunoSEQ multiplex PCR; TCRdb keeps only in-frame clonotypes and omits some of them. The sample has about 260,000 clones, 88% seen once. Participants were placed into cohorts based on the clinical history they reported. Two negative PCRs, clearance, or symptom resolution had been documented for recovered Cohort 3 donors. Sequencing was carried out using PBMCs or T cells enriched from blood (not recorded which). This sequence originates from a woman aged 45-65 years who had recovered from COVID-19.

CDR3 in amino acids: CASSEGAGELFF. In nucleotides, the CDR3 is TGTGCTAGCAGCGAAGGGGCCGGGGAGCTGTTTTTT. The chain joins TRBV7-7 to TRBJ2-2; TRBD1 is a possible D gene (5 bases). From germline, CDR1 is SSHAT and CDR2 FNYEAQ (reference sequence). The CDR3 length is 12 residues.